Following are 18 T cell receptor beta chains from one sample sequenced in a study of blood T cell repertoires in COVID-19 (dated by TCRdb to the early 2020s). Receptor libraries were prepared by the immunoSEQ multiplex PCR assay. TCRdb carries this immuneACCESS record with in-frame sequences only. Its versions omit some clonotypes, under half of them owing to an unresolved V gene in the studies checked, with the rest unexplained. This sample gives some 240,000 clones in total; roughly nine tenths of them show up just once. About 4.5% of the sample belongs to the ten largest clones. Material: peripheral blood. The receptors here all came from a woman aged 40 to 50 who had recovered from COVID-19.

The chain couples TRBV7-8 to TRBJ2-2, with no clear D. The CDR3 runs 14 residues. Germline CDR1 SGHVS, CDR2 FQNEAQ. Trimming left V 1 base short and J 3 bases short, with 6 bases between. This chain's CDR3 is CASSLDDYTGELFF. Written as DNA, the CDR3 is TGTGCCAGCAGCTTAGACGACTACACCGGGGAGCTGTTTTTT.

The CDR3 coding sequence is TGCAGCGTTGGAGGGACAGGGAGACAGCCCCAGCATTTT. Translated, it gives CSVGGTGRQPQHF. V and J are TRBV29-1 and TRBJ1-5; 9 nucleotides match TRBD1. Trimming removed 4 bases from V and 7 bases from J; junction bases left unmatched: 5. The CDR3 is made up of 13 amino acids. The germline V gene encodes CDR1 SQVTM and CDR2 ANQGSEA.

The chain uses TRBV6-5 and TRBJ1-2; D is perhaps TRBD1 (5 bases). The CDR3 length is 13 residues. The germline V gene encodes CDR1 MNHEY and CDR2 SVGAGI. Trimming shortened V by 6 bases and J by 2 bases, and 10 bases separated the two germline ends. CDR3 sequence (DNA): TGTGCCAGCAGCCGACAGCCAAACTATGGCTACACCTTC. Translating gives CASSRQPNYGYTF.

The chain joins TRBV11-2 to TRBJ1-2, with TRBD1 as a possible D gene (5 bases). This CDR3 has 17 amino acids. Germline assignment: CDR1 SGHAT and CDR2 FQNNGV. V was pared by 3 bases and J by 0 bases, with 17 bases between. In DNA, the CDR3 is TGTGCCAGCAGCTTCTTTGGCAGGGCAAAAGCTAACTATGGCTACACCTTC. As protein: CASSFFGRAKANYGYTF. Combining the CDR3 with reference TRBV11-2 and TRBJ1-2 gives the whole variable domain EAGVAQSPRYKIIEKRQSVAFWCNPISGHATLYWYQQILGQGPKLLIQFQNNGVVDDSQLPKDRFSAERLKGVDSTLKIQPAKLEDSAVYLCASSFFGRAKANYGYTFGSGTRLTVV.

The gene calls are TRBV24-1 and TRBJ2-5; weak D call: TRBD1 (6 bases). V lost 4 bases and J lost 7, with 15 bases in between. This CDR3 has 14 residues. Germline CDR1 reads KGHDR; CDR2 reads SFDVKD. CDR3 sequence (DNA): TGTGCCACCAGTGACGACACATTAGGGGGGACCCAGTACTTC. Translation: CATSDDTLGGTQYF.

V is TRBV18 and J is TRBJ2-1; the D gene is possibly TRBD1 (5 bases). The CDR3 spans 16 residues. Per the germline V gene, CDR1 is KGHSH and CDR2 is LQKENI. V lost 4 bases, J lost 3 bases, and 16 bases lay in between. CDR3 bases: TGTGCCAGCTCACGAACTGGGGCGGCTTTCTACAATGAGCAGTTCTTC. It is translated as CASSRTGAAFYNEQFF.

The chain links TRBV28 to TRBJ1-6; D is undetermined. V gave up 8 bases and J gave up 7 bases, with 24 bases separating them. The CDR3 is 17 residues long. Germline values: CDR1 MDHEN, CDR2 SYDVKM. The CDR3 region has the DNA TGTGCCAGCCGGACCCCACAGCCGGGAGGGAAAAATTCACCCCTCCACTTT. This sequence encodes CASRTPQPGGKNSPLHF.

This chain joins TRBV27 and TRBJ2-7, with D possibly matching TRBD2 (5 bases). From germline, CDR1 is MNHEY and CDR2 SMNVEV (reference sequence). With 9 bases removed from V and 5 bases from J, the gap between germline ends came to 11 bases. CDR3 length: 11 amino acids. Here the CDR3 DNA reads TGTGCCAGTGAGACGGGGAACGAGCAGTACTTC. Translation gives CASETGNEQYF.

The chain is built from TRBV5-1 and TRBJ1-1; D is uncertain. Germline CDR1 SGHRS, CDR2 YFSETQ. Trimming removed 2 bases from V and 0 bases from J, with 5 bases in between. This CDR3 comprises 13 residues. The DNA for the CDR3 is TGCGCCAGCAGCTTTGAGGTGAACACTGAAGCTTTCTTT. Protein sequence: CASSFEVNTEAFF.

The rearrangement uses TRBV5-4 and TRBJ2-5, with TRBD2 matching over 8 bases. Germline values: CDR1 SGHNT, CDR2 YYREEE (reference sequence). This CDR3 is built from 14 residues. The J segment lost 3 bases and the V segment lost 0 bases, leaving 1 base of the junction unmatched. The CDR3 DNA reads TGTGCCAGCAGCTTGGTCGGGGGGGAAGAGACCCAGTACTTC. Residues: CASSLVGGEETQYF.

J is TRBJ2-2 and V is TRBV11-2; 7 nucleotides align to TRBD1. Germline V gene data show CDR1 as SGHAT and CDR2 as FQNNGV. The CDR3 extends over 14 amino acids. Trimming at V came to 5 bases and at J to 4 bases, leaving 4 bases not matched to a gene. The CDR3 DNA is TGTGCCAGCAGCACGGGACAGTTCACCGGGGAGCTGTTTTTT. Residues: CASSTGQFTGELFF.

The sample holds one count of this clone. This chain uses TRBV15 with TRBJ2-2, with D perhaps matching TRBD2 (5 bases). Trimming took 3 bases from V and 3 from J, leaving 11 bases between them. This CDR3 is 15 amino acids long. Germline V gene sequence: CDR1 LNHNV, CDR2 YYDKDF (reference sequence). CDR3 region: CATSRVEVDTGELFF. As DNA, the CDR3 is TGTGCCACCAGCAGGGTGGAGGTCGACACCGGGGAGCTGTTTTTT.

The chain has TRBV11-3 and TRBJ1-1; TRBD1 aligns across 10 bases. CDR3 length equals 15 residues. CDR1 SGHNT and CDR2 YENEEA come from the germline V gene. Germline trimming cut 5 bases from V and 6 bases from J; bases unmatched to any gene: 9. The CDR3 here is CASSARTGGGSEAFF. DNA of the CDR3: TGTGCCAGCAGCGCCAGGACAGGGGGAGGGTCTGAAGCTTTCTTT.

The chain joins TRBV6-5 to TRBJ2-2; TRBD2 is a possible D gene (6 bases). V was pared by 2 bases and J by 7 bases, with 17 bases between. Germline CDR1 is MNHEY and CDR2 is SVGAGI. The CDR3 extends over 16 amino acids. The CDR3 reads CASSYSRGTRGGELFF. CDR3 in DNA: TGTGCCAGCAGTTACAGCCGCGGGACGAGGGGCGGGGAGCTGTTTTTT.

The chain uses TRBV10-3 and TRBJ2-3; no reliable D call. Germline CDR1 and CDR2: ENHRY and SYGVKD. CDR3 size: 16 residues. V dropped 0 bases and J dropped 1 base, with 11 bases sitting between them. CDR3 bases: TGTGCCATCAGTGAGTCGACTCGGCCCGGCACAGATACGCAGTATTTT. Amino acids: CAISESTRPGTDTQYF.

V and J are TRBV7-3 and TRBJ1-1, with TRBD1 as a possible D gene (5 bases). V lost 3 bases, J lost 1 base, and 18 bases lay in between. The CDR3 runs 17 residues. Looked up from germline, CDR1 is SGHTA and CDR2 is FQGTGA. The CDR3 spells CASSFGRIGGANTEAFF. Here the CDR3 DNA reads TGTGCCAGCAGCTTCGGTCGGATAGGAGGGGCGAACACTGAAGCTTTCTTT.

The J gene is TRBJ1-2, the V gene TRBV28; possible D gene TRBD1, 6 bases. Germline V lookup: CDR1 MDHEN, CDR2 SYDVKM. The CDR3 has 14 residues. V dropped 1 base and J dropped 5 bases, with 11 bases sitting between them. CDR3 residues: CASSLSGAGYGYTF. CDR3 coding DNA: TGTGCCAGCAGTTTATCAGGGGCTGGTTATGGCTACACCTTC.

The chain couples TRBV28 to TRBJ1-4; D not resolved. The germline V gene has CDR1 MDHEN and CDR2 SYDVKM. This CDR3 spans 13 amino acids. V gave up 7 bases and J gave up 1 base, with 7 bases separating them. For the CDR3, the DNA is TGTGCCAGCAAAGAGGGAACTAATGAAAAACTGTTTTTT. Amino acids: CASKEGTNEKLFF.